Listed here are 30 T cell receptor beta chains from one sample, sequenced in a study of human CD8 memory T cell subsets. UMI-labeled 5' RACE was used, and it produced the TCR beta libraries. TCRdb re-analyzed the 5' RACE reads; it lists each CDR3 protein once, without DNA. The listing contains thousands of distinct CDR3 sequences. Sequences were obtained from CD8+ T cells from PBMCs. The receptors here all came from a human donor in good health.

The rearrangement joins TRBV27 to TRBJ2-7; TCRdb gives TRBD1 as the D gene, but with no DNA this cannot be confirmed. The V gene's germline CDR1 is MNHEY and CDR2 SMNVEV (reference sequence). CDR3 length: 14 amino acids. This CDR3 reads CASSPGQVTSEQYF.

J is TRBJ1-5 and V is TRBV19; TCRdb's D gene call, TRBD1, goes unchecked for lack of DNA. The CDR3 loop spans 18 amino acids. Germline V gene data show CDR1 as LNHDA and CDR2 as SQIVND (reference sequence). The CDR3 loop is CASSTTDRAIYSNQPQHF.

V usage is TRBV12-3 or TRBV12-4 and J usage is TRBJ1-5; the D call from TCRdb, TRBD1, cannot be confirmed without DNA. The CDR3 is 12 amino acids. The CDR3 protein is CASRQGNQPQHF.

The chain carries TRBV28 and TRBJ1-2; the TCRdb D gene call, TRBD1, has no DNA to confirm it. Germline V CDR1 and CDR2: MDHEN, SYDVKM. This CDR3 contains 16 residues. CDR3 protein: CASSPDYPGPNYGYTF.

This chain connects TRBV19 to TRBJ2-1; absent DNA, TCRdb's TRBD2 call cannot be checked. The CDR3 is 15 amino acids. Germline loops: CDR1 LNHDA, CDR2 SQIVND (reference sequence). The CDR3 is CASSIRYPPNNEQFF.

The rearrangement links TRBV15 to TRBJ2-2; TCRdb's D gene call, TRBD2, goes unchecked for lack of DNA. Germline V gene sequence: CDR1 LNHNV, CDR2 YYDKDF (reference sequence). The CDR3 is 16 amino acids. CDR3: CATSRLKRGNTGELFF. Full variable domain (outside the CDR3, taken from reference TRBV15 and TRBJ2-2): DAMVIQNPRYQVTQFGKPVTLSCSQTLNHNVMYWYQQKSSQAPKLLFHYYDKDFNNEADTPDNFQSRRPNTSFCFLDIRSPGLGDTAMYLCATSRLKRGNTGELFFGEGSRLTVL.

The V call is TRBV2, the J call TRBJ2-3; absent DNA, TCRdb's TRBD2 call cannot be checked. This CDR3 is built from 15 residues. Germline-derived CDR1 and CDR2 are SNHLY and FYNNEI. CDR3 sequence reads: CASRGTSGSGDTQYF. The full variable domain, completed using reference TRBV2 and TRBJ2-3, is EPEVTQTPSHQVTQMGQEVILRCVPISNHLYFYWYRQILGQKVEFLVSFYNNEISEKSEIFDDQFSVERPDGSNFTLKIRSTKLEDSAMYFCASRGTSGSGDTQYFGPGTRLTVL.

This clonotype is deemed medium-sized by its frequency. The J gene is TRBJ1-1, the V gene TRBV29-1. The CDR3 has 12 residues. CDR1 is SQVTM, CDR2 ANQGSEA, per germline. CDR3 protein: CSVEKGLNEAFF.

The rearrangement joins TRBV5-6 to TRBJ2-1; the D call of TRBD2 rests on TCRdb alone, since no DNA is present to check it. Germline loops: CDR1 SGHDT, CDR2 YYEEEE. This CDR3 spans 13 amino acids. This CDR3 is CASSLGTSLLQFF.

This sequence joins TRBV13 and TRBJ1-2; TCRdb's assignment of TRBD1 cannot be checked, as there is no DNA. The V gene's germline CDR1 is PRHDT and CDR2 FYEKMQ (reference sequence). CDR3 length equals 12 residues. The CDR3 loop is CASSGGSYGYTF.

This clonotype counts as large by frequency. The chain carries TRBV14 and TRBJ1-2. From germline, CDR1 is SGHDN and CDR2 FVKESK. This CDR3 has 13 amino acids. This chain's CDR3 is CASSEGDRYGYTF.

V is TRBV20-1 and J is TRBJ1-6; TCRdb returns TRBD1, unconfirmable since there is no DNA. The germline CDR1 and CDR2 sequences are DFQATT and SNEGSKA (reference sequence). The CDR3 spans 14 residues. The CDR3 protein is CSASPKGDSSPLHF.

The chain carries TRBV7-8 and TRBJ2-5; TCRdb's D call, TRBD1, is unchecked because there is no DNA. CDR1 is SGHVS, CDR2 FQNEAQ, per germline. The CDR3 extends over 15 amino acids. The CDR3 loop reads CASSPGTGNQETQYF.

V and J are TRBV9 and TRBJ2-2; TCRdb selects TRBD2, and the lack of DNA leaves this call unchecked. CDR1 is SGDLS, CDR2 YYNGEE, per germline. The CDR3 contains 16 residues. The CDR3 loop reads CASSVRGVEVTGELFF.

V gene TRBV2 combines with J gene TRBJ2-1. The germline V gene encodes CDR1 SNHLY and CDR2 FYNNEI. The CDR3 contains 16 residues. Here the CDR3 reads CASSELVGSSYNEQFF.

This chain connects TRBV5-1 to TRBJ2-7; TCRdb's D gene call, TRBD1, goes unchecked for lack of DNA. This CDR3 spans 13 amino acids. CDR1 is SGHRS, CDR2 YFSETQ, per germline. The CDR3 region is CASSFDRFYEQYF.

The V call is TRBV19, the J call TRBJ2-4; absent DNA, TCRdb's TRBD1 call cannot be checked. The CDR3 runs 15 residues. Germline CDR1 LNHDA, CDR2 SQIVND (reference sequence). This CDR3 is CASSTGTGRMDIQYF.

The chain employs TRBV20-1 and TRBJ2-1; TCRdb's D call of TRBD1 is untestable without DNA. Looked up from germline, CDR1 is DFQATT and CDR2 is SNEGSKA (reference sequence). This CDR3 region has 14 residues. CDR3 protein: CSARDRVYYNEQFF.

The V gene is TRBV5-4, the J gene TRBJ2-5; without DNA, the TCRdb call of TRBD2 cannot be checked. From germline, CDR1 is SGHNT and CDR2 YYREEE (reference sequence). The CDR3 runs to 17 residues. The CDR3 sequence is CASSLRGSGGRQETQYF. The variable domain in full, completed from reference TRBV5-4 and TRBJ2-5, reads ETGVTQSPTHLIKTRGQQVTLRCSSQSGHNTVSWYQQALGQGPQFIFQYYREEENGRGNFPPRFSGLQFPNYSSELNVNALELDDSALYLCASSLRGSGGRQETQYFGPGTRLLVL.

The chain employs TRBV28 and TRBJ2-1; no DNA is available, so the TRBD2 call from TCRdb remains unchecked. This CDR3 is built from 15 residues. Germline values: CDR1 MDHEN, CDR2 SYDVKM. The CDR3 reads CASSLSGTSGNEQFF.

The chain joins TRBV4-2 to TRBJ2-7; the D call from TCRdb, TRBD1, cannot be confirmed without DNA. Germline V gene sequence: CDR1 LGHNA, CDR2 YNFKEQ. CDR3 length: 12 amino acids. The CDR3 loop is CASPEQGVEQYF.

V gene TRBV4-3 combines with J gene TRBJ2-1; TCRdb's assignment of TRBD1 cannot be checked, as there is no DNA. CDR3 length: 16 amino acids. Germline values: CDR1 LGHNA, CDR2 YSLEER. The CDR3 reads CASSQDGGQGDNEQFF.

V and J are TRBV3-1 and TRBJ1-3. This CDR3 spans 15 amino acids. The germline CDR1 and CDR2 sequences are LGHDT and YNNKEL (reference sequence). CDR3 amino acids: CASSQDYAAGNTIYF.

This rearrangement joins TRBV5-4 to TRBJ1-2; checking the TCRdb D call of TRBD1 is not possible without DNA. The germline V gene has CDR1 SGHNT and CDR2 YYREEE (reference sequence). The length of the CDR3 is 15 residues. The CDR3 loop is CASSPQGLVKDGYTF. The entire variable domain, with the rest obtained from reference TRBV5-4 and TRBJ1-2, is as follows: ETGVTQSPTHLIKTRGQQVTLRCSSQSGHNTVSWYQQALGQGPQFIFQYYREEENGRGNFPPRFSGLQFPNYSSELNVNALELDDSALYLCASSPQGLVKDGYTFGSGTRLTVV.

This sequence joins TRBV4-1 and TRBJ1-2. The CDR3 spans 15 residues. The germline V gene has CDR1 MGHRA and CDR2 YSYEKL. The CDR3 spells CASSQETFVNYGYTF.

The CDR3 loop reads CASSPGTGVYEQYF. The rearrangement joins TRBV3-1 to TRBJ2-7; the D gene TCRdb calls, TRBD1, cannot be checked with no DNA. Germline V lookup: CDR1 LGHDT, CDR2 YNNKEL (reference sequence). The CDR3 totals 14 residues.

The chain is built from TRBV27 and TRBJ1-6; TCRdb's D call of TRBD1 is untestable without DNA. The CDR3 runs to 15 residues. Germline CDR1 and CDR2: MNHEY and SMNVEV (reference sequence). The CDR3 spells CASSLGQGYRSPLHF.

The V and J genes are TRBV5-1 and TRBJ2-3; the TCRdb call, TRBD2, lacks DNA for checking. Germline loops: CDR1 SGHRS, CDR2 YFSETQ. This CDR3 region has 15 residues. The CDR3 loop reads CASSPYGGRADTQYF. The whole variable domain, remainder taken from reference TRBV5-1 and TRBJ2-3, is KAGVTQTPRYLIKTRGQQVTLSCSPISGHRSVSWYQQTPGQGLQFLFEYFSETQRNKGNFPGRFSGRQFSNSRSEMNVSTLELGDSALYLCASSPYGGRADTQYFGPGTRLTVL.

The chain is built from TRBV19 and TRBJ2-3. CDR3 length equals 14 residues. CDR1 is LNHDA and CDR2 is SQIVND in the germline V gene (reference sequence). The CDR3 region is CASGGVRSLDTQYF.

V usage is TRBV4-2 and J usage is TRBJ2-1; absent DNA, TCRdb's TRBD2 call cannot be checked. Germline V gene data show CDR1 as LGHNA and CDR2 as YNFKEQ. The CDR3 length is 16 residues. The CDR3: CASSQGETAAHNEQFF.